This TCR beta chain was identified during a study of blood T cell repertoires in COVID-19. Study information: Both acute and convalescent COVID-19 samples were obtained from the United States, Italy and Spain.

The protocol was immunoSEQ multiplex PCR, while the TCRdb copy is restricted to in-frame clones and leaves out a portion. This table has about 210,000 clones, approximately 82% appearing once. The V gene end was trimmed by 4 bases and the J gene end by 4 bases; junction bases not matched to a gene: 3. The CDR3 has 14 residues. Germline-derived CDR1 and CDR2 are SGHDT and YYEEEE. This chain uses TRBV5-6 with TRBJ2-3; 10 nucleotides match TRBD1. The clonotype was recovered from a woman in her thirties or forties with acute or convalescent COVID-19. Sequencing was performed on peripheral blood. The CDR3 nucleotides are TGTGCCAGCAGCCCCGGGACAGGGGCAGATACGCAGTATTTT. As protein: CASSPGTGADTQYF. The whole variable domain, filled in from reference TRBV5-6 and TRBJ2-3, reads DAGVTQSPTHLIKTRGQQVTLRCSPKSGHDTVSWYQQALGQGPQFIFQYYEEEERQRGNFPDRFSGHQFPNYSSELNVNALLLGDSALYLCASSPGTGADTQYFGPGTRLTVL.